A selection of T cell receptor beta chains follows, all from one sample in a study of shared clonotypes between healthy human individuals. Using immunoSEQ multiplex PCR, the repertoire was profiled, and TCRdb retains in-frame clones only, with some absent. Here the sample spans about a million clones, around 74% being singletons. The sequenced sample consisted of memory CD4+ T cells sorted from blood. The receptors shown here come from a man younger than 35 in good health. Both conserved end residues are part of each CDR3. D genes are given only for firm matches. Clone size is stated in some rows and not others, as once, few, many or a class when expanded.

J gene: TRBJ1-2; clone size: once; V gene: TRBV19; D gene: NA; CDR3 protein: CASMPRGTYGYTF; CDR3 DNA: TGTGCCAGTATGCCTCGCGGGACCTATGGCTACACCTTC
J gene: TRBJ2-7; clone size: NA; V gene: TRBV11-2; D gene: NA; CDR3 protein: CASSFVGEQYF; CDR3 DNA: TGTGCCAGCAGCTTTGTCGGCGAGCAGTACTTC
J gene: TRBJ1-6; clone size: NA; V gene: TRBV21-1; D gene: NA; CDR3 protein: CASSNRTETVYNSPLHF; CDR3 DNA: TGTGCCAGCAGCAATCGAACAGAAACAGTCTATAATTCACCCCTCCACTTT
J gene: TRBJ2-1; clone size: few; V gene: TRBV5-4; D gene: TRBD1; CDR3 protein: CASSFRQGAYNEQFF; CDR3 DNA: TGTGCCAGCAGCTTCCGACAGGGGGCCTACAATGAGCAGTTCTTC
J gene: TRBJ2-2; clone size: NA; V gene: TRBV11-2; D gene: TRBD2; CDR3 protein: CASSLVGAGAGTGELFF; CDR3 DNA: TGTGCCAGCAGCTTAGTAGGGGCGGGAGCCGGGACCGGGGAGCTGTTTTTT
J gene: TRBJ1-3; clone size: few; V gene: TRBV10-3; D gene: NA; CDR3 protein: CAISEYDGNTIYF; CDR3 DNA: TGTGCCATCAGTGAGTACGATGGAAACACCATATATTTT
J gene: TRBJ1-2; clone size: NA; V gene: TRBV7-9; D gene: NA; CDR3 protein: CASSLVASGGYTF; CDR3 DNA: TGTGCCAGCAGCTTAGTAGCCTCGGGTGGCTACACCTTC
J gene: TRBJ2-2; clone size: few; V gene: TRBV5-1; D gene: NA; CDR3 protein: CASSYDGPLTGELFF; CDR3 DNA: TGCGCCAGCAGCTATGATGGGCCCCTGACCGGGGAGCTGTTTTTT
J gene: TRBJ2-5; clone size: NA; V gene: TRBV5-1; D gene: NA; CDR3 protein: CASSLGQRETQYF; CDR3 DNA: TGCGCCAGCAGCTTGGGACAACGAGAGACCCAGTACTTC
J gene: TRBJ1-2; clone size: NA; V gene: TRBV4-3; D gene: TRBD1; CDR3 protein: CASSQETGVSYGYTF; CDR3 DNA: TGCGCCAGCAGCCAAGAGACAGGGGTTTCCTATGGCTACACCTTC
J gene: TRBJ2-1; clone size: NA; V gene: TRBV29-1; D gene: TRBD2; CDR3 protein: CSGGLAAMGEQFF; CDR3 DNA: TGCAGCGGGGGACTAGCGGCGATGGGTGAGCAGTTCTTC
J gene: TRBJ1-5; clone size: NA; V gene: TRBV10-1; D gene: TRBD1; CDR3 protein: CASSEARDRASNQPQHF; CDR3 DNA: TGCGCCAGCAGTGAGGCCCGGGACAGGGCCAGCAATCAGCCCCAGCATTTT
J gene: TRBJ1-1; clone size: NA; V gene: TRBV7-9; D gene: NA; CDR3 protein: CASSFPGPGRAFF; CDR3 DNA: TGTGCCAGCAGCTTTCCCGGCCCCGGCAGAGCTTTCTTT
J gene: TRBJ2-2; clone size: NA; V gene: TRBV18; D gene: NA; CDR3 protein: CASSPPTPGELFF; CDR3 DNA: TGTGCCAGCTCACCACCGACTCCCGGGGAGCTGTTTTTT
J gene: TRBJ1-6; clone size: NA; V gene: TRBV5-6; D gene: NA; CDR3 protein: CASSLVKGGNSPLHF; CDR3 DNA: TGTGCCAGCAGCTTGGTGAAAGGGGGAAATTCACCCCTCCACTTT
J gene: TRBJ2-4; clone size: NA; V gene: TRBV25-1; D gene: NA; CDR3 protein: CASSPVGAKNIQYF; CDR3 DNA: TGTGCCAGCAGCCCTGTGGGAGCCAAAAACATTCAGTACTTC
J gene: TRBJ2-3; clone size: NA; V gene: TRBV30; D gene: NA; CDR3 protein: CASSDTDTQYF; CDR3 DNA: TGTGCCTCTTCTGACACAGATACGCAGTATTTT
J gene: TRBJ1-6; clone size: NA; V gene: TRBV9; D gene: NA; CDR3 protein: CASSSADRRDSPLHF; CDR3 DNA: TGTGCCAGCAGCTCGGCAGACAGGAGGGATTCACCCCTCCACTTT
J gene: TRBJ2-7; clone size: NA; V gene: TRBV7-8; D gene: NA; CDR3 protein: CASSFELGYEQYF; CDR3 DNA: TGTGCCAGCAGCTTTGAACTTGGCTACGAGCAGTACTTC
J gene: TRBJ2-7; clone size: NA; V gene: TRBV6-6; D gene: NA; CDR3 protein: CASSQGVRSYEQYF; CDR3 DNA: TGTGCCAGCAGTCAGGGTGTGCGCTCCTACGAGCAGTACTTC
J gene: TRBJ2-1; clone size: NA; V gene: TRBV5-1; D gene: TRBD2; CDR3 protein: CASSWGRWSGRGDEQFF; CDR3 DNA: TGCGCCAGCAGCTGGGGGCGGTGGAGCGGGAGGGGCGATGAGCAGTTCTTC
J gene: TRBJ2-5; clone size: once; V gene: TRBV7-9; D gene: TRBD1; CDR3 protein: CASSLGGQGVAETQYF; CDR3 DNA: TGTGCCAGCAGCCTCGGGGGACAGGGGGTGGCGGAGACCCAGTACTTC
J gene: TRBJ2-2; clone size: NA; V gene: TRBV7-8; D gene: TRBD2; CDR3 protein: CASSPRGLAGEFGGELFF; CDR3 DNA: TGTGCCAGCAGCCCCAGAGGCCTAGCGGGGGAATTTGGCGGGGAGCTGTTTTTT
J gene: TRBJ1-5; clone size: NA; V gene: TRBV4-2; D gene: TRBD1; CDR3 protein: CASSQEPRGPAWPQHF; CDR3 DNA: TGTGCCAGCAGCCAAGAGCCCAGGGGGCCCGCATGGCCCCAGCATTTT
J gene: TRBJ1-2; clone size: NA; V gene: TRBV5-1; D gene: TRBD1; CDR3 protein: CASSQDRGEYGGYTF; CDR3 DNA: TGCGCCAGCAGCCAAGACAGGGGCGAGTATGGTGGCTACACCTTC
J gene: TRBJ2-7; clone size: NA; V gene: TRBV18; D gene: NA; CDR3 protein: CASSPMGSFDEQYF; CDR3 DNA: TGTGCCAGCTCACCGATGGGGTCTTTCGACGAGCAGTACTTC
J gene: TRBJ2-4; clone size: NA; V gene: TRBV30; D gene: NA; CDR3 protein: CAWSLGGAEAKNIQYF; CDR3 DNA: TGTGCCTGGAGCCTAGGGGGGGCCGAAGCCAAAAACATTCAGTACTTC
J gene: TRBJ2-5; clone size: NA; V gene: TRBV19; D gene: NA; CDR3 protein: CASSISSVQETQYF; CDR3 DNA: TGTGCCAGTAGTATAAGCTCAGTCCAAGAGACCCAGTACTTC
J gene: TRBJ2-6; clone size: NA; V gene: TRBV4-3; D gene: TRBD1; CDR3 protein: CASSPGQHSGANVLTF; CDR3 DNA: TGCGCCAGCAGCCCGGGACAGCACTCTGGGGCCAACGTCCTGACTTTC
J gene: TRBJ2-7; clone size: NA; V gene: TRBV30; D gene: TRBD1; CDR3 protein: CAWGDRNYEQYF; CDR3 DNA: TGTGCCTGGGGGGACAGAAACTACGAGCAGTACTTC
J gene: TRBJ2-7; clone size: NA; V gene: TRBV6-1; D gene: NA; CDR3 protein: CASSKQGIGGYEQYF; CDR3 DNA: TGTGCCAGCAGTAAGCAGGGTATAGGCGGCTACGAGCAGTACTTC
J gene: TRBJ1-5; clone size: NA; V gene: TRBV28; D gene: NA; CDR3 protein: CATSPGGGVQPQHF; CDR3 DNA: TGTGCCACCTCTCCGGGCGGGGGGGTTCAGCCCCAGCATTTT
J gene: TRBJ1-4; clone size: NA; V gene: TRBV27; D gene: NA; CDR3 protein: CASSSSRVEKLFF; CDR3 DNA: TGTGCCAGCAGCTCCTCCCGAGTTGAAAAACTGTTTTTT
J gene: TRBJ2-4; clone size: NA; V gene: TRBV19; D gene: NA; CDR3 protein: CASSMTGLAKNIQYF; CDR3 DNA: TGTGCCAGTAGTATGACCGGATTAGCCAAAAACATTCAGTACTTC
J gene: TRBJ1-1; clone size: once; V gene: TRBV5-1; D gene: TRBD1; CDR3 protein: CASSSTGGVETEAFF; CDR3 DNA: TGCGCCAGCAGCAGCACAGGGGGCGTAGAAACTGAAGCTTTCTTT
J gene: TRBJ2-3; clone size: NA; V gene: TRBV5-1; D gene: TRBD2; CDR3 protein: CASSLASGRASTDTQYF; CDR3 DNA: TGCGCCAGCAGCTTGGCGAGCGGGAGGGCTAGCACAGATACGCAGTATTTT
J gene: TRBJ1-2; clone size: NA; V gene: TRBV18; D gene: NA; CDR3 protein: CASSPRSPGYGYTF; CDR3 DNA: TGTGCCAGCTCACCACGGTCCCCCGGGTATGGCTACACCTTC
J gene: TRBJ2-7; clone size: NA; V gene: TRBV7-6; D gene: NA; CDR3 protein: CASSPSLGGGTYEQYF; CDR3 DNA: TGTGCCAGCAGCCCGAGCCTGGGAGGGGGGACCTACGAGCAGTACTTC
J gene: TRBJ2-7; clone size: NA; V gene: TRBV20-1; D gene: NA; CDR3 protein: CSAARDLKQYF; CDR3 DNA: TGCAGTGCTGCCCGGGACCTCAAGCAGTACTTC
J gene: TRBJ2-3; clone size: NA; V gene: TRBV10-3; D gene: TRBD1; CDR3 protein: CAIGDRSQDTQYF; CDR3 DNA: TGTGCCATCGGGGACAGAAGTCAAGATACGCAGTATTTT
J gene: TRBJ2-5; clone size: NA; V gene: TRBV5-1; D gene: TRBD2; CDR3 protein: CASSFGGGAAQYF; CDR3 DNA: TGCGCCAGCAGCTTCGGCGGGGGGGCGGCCCAGTACTTC
J gene: TRBJ1-1; clone size: few; V gene: TRBV29-1; D gene: NA; CDR3 protein: CSVVRGTEAFF; CDR3 DNA: TGCAGCGTTGTTAGGGGCACTGAAGCTTTCTTT